The 14 T cell receptor beta chains listed next were all sequenced from one sample in a study of graft-versus-host responses after intestinal transplantation (dated by TCRdb to about 2021). Preparation of the library involved the immunoSEQ multiplex PCR assay. The immuneACCESS repertoire file appears here via TCRdb, limited to in-frame rearrangements. These files lack a portion of the clones; in checked studies, under half of the deficit traces to unresolved V genes, and the cause of the others is not known. This sample holds around 88,000 clones; approximately 89% were observed only once. 7% to 8.5% of the sample is taken by the ten largest. Antigens of these TCRs are unknown. This specimen's time point label, interpreted: cells obtained before transplantation from donor or recipient. The sequencing here drew on unstimulated CD8+ T cells sorted from spleen or lymph node cells, taken before transplant. The source of these receptors is a human donor who was the organ donor for an intestinal transplant.

This sequence joins TRBV5-6 and TRBJ2-7; maybe TRBD1 (6 bases). CDR3 size: 14 residues. Per germline, CDR1 SGHDT and CDR2 YYEEEE. V dropped 0 bases and J dropped 4 bases, with 11 bases sitting between them. CDR3: CASSLGGRVYEQYF. In DNA form, the CDR3 reads TGTGCCAGCAGCTTGGGGGGGCGAGTATACGAGCAGTACTTC.

V usage is TRBV7-2 and J usage is TRBJ2-7; D is unresolved. The CDR3 totals 13 residues. Trimming took 3 bases from V and 3 from J, leaving 9 bases between them. CDR1 is SGHTA, CDR2 FQGNSA, per germline. The CDR3 reads CASSFSPHYEQYF. The CDR3 coding sequence is TGTGCCAGCAGCTTTTCCCCCCACTACGAGCAGTACTTC.

V usage is TRBV7-9 and J usage is TRBJ1-1; D might be TRBD1 (5 bases). Germline loops: CDR1 SEHNR, CDR2 FQNEAQ (reference sequence). The V and J ends lost 3 bases and 4 bases respectively, with 15 bases between them. This CDR3 is built from 15 residues. The CDR3 here is CASSLRGLEGTEAFF. CDR3 in DNA: TGTGCCAGCAGCTTGAGGGGCTTGGAGGGCACTGAAGCTTTCTTT.

To note about this clone: The junction and the germline gene differ at one end; a read error may be behind it. J is TRBJ2-7 and V is TRBV4-1; D gene unclear. The CDR3 consists of 13 residues. Germline values: CDR1 MGHRA, CDR2 YSYEKL. The CDR3 DNA is TGCGCCAGCAGCCACGTTGGCTCCGACGAGCAGTACTTC. Translation: CASSHVGSDEQYF.

This chain joins TRBV13 and TRBJ2-3; 12 nucleotides match TRBD2. CDR3 length: 19 amino acids. Germline trimming cut 3 bases from V and 4 bases from J; bases unmatched to any gene: 14. Germline lookup yields CDR1 PRHDT and CDR2 FYEKMQ (reference sequence). The CDR3: CASSFPSETSGGWADTQYF. CDR3 DNA sequence: TGTGCCAGCAGCTTTCCCAGCGAGACTAGCGGGGGATGGGCAGATACGCAGTATTTT.

The V and J genes are TRBV2 and TRBJ1-2; maybe TRBD1 (5 bases). The V end was cut by 8 bases, the J end by 1 base, with 17 bases between. Per the germline V gene, CDR1 is SNHLY and CDR2 is FYNNEI. This CDR3 has 15 residues. The CDR3 region has the DNA TGTGCCAGCTTCGCCGGGGGTGTGGGTAACTATGGCTACACCTTC. As protein: CASFAGGVGNYGYTF. Variable domain in full (rest from reference TRBV2 and TRBJ1-2): EPEVTQTPSHQVTQMGQEVILRCVPISNHLYFYWYRQILGQKVEFLVSFYNNEISEKSEIFDDQFSVERPDGSNFTLKIRSTKLEDSAMYFCASFAGGVGNYGYTFGSGTRLTVV.

The chain links TRBV2 to TRBJ1-3; TRBD1 might be the D (6 bases). This CDR3 spans 15 amino acids. Germline-derived CDR1 and CDR2 are SNHLY and FYNNEI. With 4 bases removed from V and 0 bases from J, the gap between germline ends came to 10 bases. The chain's CDR3 is CASSVIRGSGNTIYF. CDR3 DNA sequence: TGTGCCAGCAGTGTCATCAGGGGCTCTGGAAACACCATATATTTT.

V is TRBV11-2 and J is TRBJ2-5; D perhaps matches TRBD2 (5 bases). The V end lost 5 bases, the J end lost 2 bases, and 15 bases lay between the germline ends. Germline V gene data show CDR1 as SGHAT and CDR2 as FQNNGV. CDR3 length: 15 amino acids. The CDR3 reads CASSVLVGGQETQYF. The CDR3 coding sequence is TGTGCCAGCAGCGTGCTCGTAGGAGGACAAGAGACCCAGTACTTC.

CDR3 amino acids: CASSMGGAWNQPQHF. The CDR3 DNA follows: TGTGCCAGTAGCATGGGGGGGGCATGGAATCAGCCCCAGCATTTT. V is TRBV19 and J is TRBJ1-5, with a weak D call TRBD1 (6 bases). V was trimmed by 6 bases and J by 4 bases, leaving 16 bases between them. The CDR3 loop spans 15 amino acids. Per germline, CDR1 LNHDA and CDR2 SQIVND (reference sequence).

The chain links TRBV5-4 to TRBJ2-7; possibly TRBD1 for D (5 bases). Germline CDR1 SGHNT, CDR2 YYREEE (reference sequence). Trimming removed 2 bases at V and 0 bases at J, with 15 bases between. The CDR3 spans 16 residues. The CDR3 DNA is TGTGCCAGCAGCTTCCCCCAGGGCATTCTCTCCTACGAGCAGTACTTC. Amino acids: CASSFPQGILSYEQYF.

V gene TRBV5-5 combines with J gene TRBJ1-2; TRBD1 is a possible D gene (6 bases). CDR3 length equals 17 residues. The ends were cut back, 4 bases at V and 2 bases at J, with 21 bases in the middle. CDR1 and CDR2 (germline): SGHKS, YYEKEE (reference sequence). The CDR3 nucleotides are TGTGCCAGCAGCCCCTCGATCACAGGGAGGGGCAACTATGGCTACACCTTC. Its protein product is CASSPSITGRGNYGYTF. The entire variable domain, with the rest obtained from reference TRBV5-5 and TRBJ1-2, is as follows: DAGVTQSPTHLIKTRGQQVTLRCSPISGHKSVSWYQQVLGQGPQFIFQYYEKEERGRGNFPDRFSARQFPNYSSELNVNALLLGDSALYLCASSPSITGRGNYGYTFGSGTRLTVV.

Concerning this clone itself: Other DNA sequences of this sample code for an identical CDR3. V usage is TRBV4-2 and J usage is TRBJ2-1, with D hard to call. CDR3 length: 12 residues. CDR1 and CDR2 from the germline V gene are LGHNA and YNFKEQ. V was cut by 0 bases and J by 7 bases, with 4 bases left in between. The CDR3 sequence is CASSQERNEQFF. Here the CDR3 DNA reads TGTGCCAGCAGCCAAGAGAGGAATGAGCAGTTCTTC.

V gene TRBV6-5 combines with J gene TRBJ2-5; D is perhaps TRBD2 (6 bases). The V end was cut by 5 bases, the J end by 4 bases, with 14 bases between. Germline loops: CDR1 MNHEY, CDR2 SVGAGI. This CDR3 has 14 amino acids. The CDR3 nucleotides are TGTGCCAGCAGTGCGGGGTATGGGATAGAGACCCAGTACTTC. Translation gives CASSAGYGIETQYF.

This clone showed up just once. This chain links TRBV19 with TRBJ1-1; a possible D gene is TRBD1 (5 bases). The CDR3 is made up of 18 amino acids. Per germline, CDR1 LNHDA and CDR2 SQIVND (reference sequence). V was clipped by 5 bases and J by 2 bases, with 24 bases between them. CDR3 nucleotide sequence: TGTGCCAGTAGTCTATTCGGGGCACAAGGGTTTTCAAACACTGAAGCTTTCTTT. Translating gives CASSLFGAQGFSNTEAFF. Variable domain in full (rest from reference TRBV19 and TRBJ1-1): DGGITQSPKYLFRKEGQNVTLSCEQNLNHDAMYWYRQDPGQGLRLIYYSQIVNDFQKGDIAEGYSVSREKKESFPLTVTSAQKNPTAFYLCASSLFGAQGFSNTEAFFGQGTRLTVV.